This T cell receptor (beta chain) is from a study of shared clonotypes between healthy human individuals. Looking at the study overall: Researchers drew samples from a couple of women and three men aged 18 to 49. Three CD4 naive, three CD4 memory, two CD8 naive and one CD8 memory plate were used per donor.

The germline CDR1 and CDR2 sequences are MNHNY and SVGAGI (reference sequence). The CDR3 contains 16 residues. The V and J ends lost 1 base and 5 bases respectively, with 17 bases between them. As concerns this clone: Its antigen is currently unknown.

Profiling relied on immunoSEQ multiplex PCR, and the TCRdb table lists in-frame clones only, not all of them. The data contain roughly 770,000 clones, around 96% of them singletons. Whole-study findings and limits: Genetic and exposure-history diversity was limited by the few donors.

In the naive CD8 group, cells lacked CD45RO and were positively selected for CCR7, so terminally differentiated effector memory CD45RA+ cells were left out. The sequence came from a man younger than 45 in good health. The V call is TRBV6-6, the J call TRBJ1-2; TRBD1 might be the D (5 bases). The sample taken for sequencing was naive CD8+ T cells sorted from blood. The CDR3 DNA reads as TGTGCCAGCAGTTACTTTTCGTCAGGGCAATGGTATGGCTACACCTTC. Translating gives CASSYFSSGQWYGYTF.